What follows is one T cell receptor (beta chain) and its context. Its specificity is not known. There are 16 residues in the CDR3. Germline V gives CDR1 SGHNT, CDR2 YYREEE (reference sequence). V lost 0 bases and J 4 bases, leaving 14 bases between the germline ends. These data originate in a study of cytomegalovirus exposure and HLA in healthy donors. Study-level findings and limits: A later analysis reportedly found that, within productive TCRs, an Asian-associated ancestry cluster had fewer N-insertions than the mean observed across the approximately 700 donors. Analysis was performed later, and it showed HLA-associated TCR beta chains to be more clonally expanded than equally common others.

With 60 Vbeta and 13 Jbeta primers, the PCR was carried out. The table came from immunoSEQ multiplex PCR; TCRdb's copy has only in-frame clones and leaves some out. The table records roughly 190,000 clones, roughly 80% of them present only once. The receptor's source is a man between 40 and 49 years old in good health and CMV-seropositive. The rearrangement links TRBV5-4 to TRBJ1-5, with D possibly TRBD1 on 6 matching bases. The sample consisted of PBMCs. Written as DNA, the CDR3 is TGTGCCAGCAGCTTGGCCTCGAGGACAGTTAATCAGCCCCAGCATTTT. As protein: CASSLASRTVNQPQHF.